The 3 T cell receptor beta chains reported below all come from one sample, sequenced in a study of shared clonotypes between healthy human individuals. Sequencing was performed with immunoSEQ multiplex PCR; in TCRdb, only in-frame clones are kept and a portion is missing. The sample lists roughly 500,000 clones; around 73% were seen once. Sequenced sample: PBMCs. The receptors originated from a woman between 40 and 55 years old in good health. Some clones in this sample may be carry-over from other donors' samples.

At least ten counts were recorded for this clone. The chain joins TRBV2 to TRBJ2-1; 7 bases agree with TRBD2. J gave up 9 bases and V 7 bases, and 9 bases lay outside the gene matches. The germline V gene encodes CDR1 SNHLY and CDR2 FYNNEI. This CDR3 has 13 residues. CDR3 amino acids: CASTPDWGGEQFF. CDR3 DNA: TGTGCCAGCACCCCGGATTGGGGGGGTGAGCAGTTCTTC.

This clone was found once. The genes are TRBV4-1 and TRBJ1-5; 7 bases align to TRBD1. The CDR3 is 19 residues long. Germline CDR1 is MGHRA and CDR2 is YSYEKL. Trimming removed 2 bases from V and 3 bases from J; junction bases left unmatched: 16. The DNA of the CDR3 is TGCGCCAGCAGCCAACCAATTGCCTCCAGGGGGAAAAACAATCAGCCCCAGCATTTT. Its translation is CASSQPIASRGKNNQPQHF.

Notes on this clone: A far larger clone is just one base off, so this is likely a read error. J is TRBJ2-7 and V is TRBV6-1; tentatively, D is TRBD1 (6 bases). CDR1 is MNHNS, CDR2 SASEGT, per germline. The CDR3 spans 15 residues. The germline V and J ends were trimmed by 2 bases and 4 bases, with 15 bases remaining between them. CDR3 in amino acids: CASSELAGVPYEQYF. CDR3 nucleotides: TGTGCCAGCAGTGAACTGGCAGGGGTACCTTACGAGCAGTACTTC.